The entry below describes one TCR beta chain. The antigen is undetermined. Focal radiation and CTLA-4 blockade (ipilimumab) were tested in chemo-refractory metastatic non-small-cell lung cancer patients. Libraries were prepared by immunoSEQ multiplex PCR; TCRdb keeps only in-frame clonotypes and omits some of them. The data hold 90,000 to 130,000 clones, with 70% to 85% observed a single time. The sample belongs to a study of radiotherapy plus CTLA-4 blockade in lung cancer. Germline lookup yields CDR1 SGDLS and CDR2 YYNGEE. V was shortened by 0 bases and J by 8 bases, with 8 bases between the two germline ends. There are 12 residues in the CDR3. Study-wide points: Early blood T cell clone dynamics, with interferon-beta, were reported to best predict response. Following radiotherapy plus ipilimumab, tumor-derived TCR clones expanded in the blood.

The chain uses TRBV9 and TRBJ1-2; unclear D gene. Sample: peripheral blood, taken from a patient treated with radiotherapy plus ipilimumab. The clonotype was recovered from a human donor with non-small cell lung cancer that progressed on radiotherapy plus ipilimumab. Some clones in this sample may be carry-over from other donors' samples. The CDR3 region has the DNA TGTGCCAGCAGCGTAGTGACGAACGGCTACACCTTC. Residues: CASSVVTNGYTF.